A single sample gave rise to the 16 T cell receptor beta chains below, sequenced in a study of blood T cell repertoires in COVID-19 (TCRdb year 2020). Receptor amplification or capture employed the immunoSEQ multiplex PCR assay. Entries here come from immuneACCESS through TCRdb and include only in-frame sequences with V and J called. Some clones fail to appear in such tables; in the studies checked, an unresolved V gene covers under half of the shortfall, and the cause of the remainder is unknown. This sample holds some 200,000 clones; 70% to 90% were observed only once. The ten most abundant clones make up over 2% of the sample. The specimen was peripheral blood. The receptors shown here come from an older woman with COVID-19, enrolled during active disease.

CDR3 loop: CSVAGKVDGTEAFF. The CDR3 region has the DNA TGCAGCGTTGCAGGGAAAGTCGATGGCACTGAAGCTTTCTTT. The V call is TRBV29-1, the J call TRBJ1-1; maybe TRBD1 (5 bases). Looked up from germline, CDR1 is SQVTM and CDR2 is ANQGSEA. The CDR3 is 14 amino acids. V lost 4 bases and J 4 bases, leaving 16 bases between the germline ends.

CDR3 sequence: CASSDPSDGANYGYTF. CDR3 sequence (DNA): TGTGCCAGCAGTGACCCTTCCGACGGGGCTAACTATGGCTACACCTTC. V is TRBV6-2 or TRBV6-3 and J is TRBJ1-2; no clear D. The V end lost 5 bases, the J end lost 0 bases, and 16 bases lay between the germline ends. Germline CDR1 MNHEY, CDR2 SVGEGT. This CDR3 is built from 16 residues.

The chain employs TRBV10-3 and TRBJ1-1, with 11 positions matching TRBD1. V trimming: 6 bases; J trimming: 1 base; junction bases outside the gene matches: 4. Germline V gene sequence: CDR1 ENHRY, CDR2 SYGVKD. The CDR3 consists of 15 residues. The CDR3 bases are TGTGCCATCAGGACGGGACAGGGGGAGAACACTGAAGCTTTCTTT. This sequence encodes CAIRTGQGENTEAFF.

The rearrangement joins TRBV6-5 to TRBJ2-3, with TRBD1 identical over 7 bases. The CDR3 is 16 residues long. The J segment lost 1 base and the V segment lost 3 bases, leaving 7 bases of the junction unmatched. Per germline, CDR1 MNHEY and CDR2 SVGAGI. The CDR3 loop is CASSYQGVMGTDTQYF. The CDR3, as DNA: TGTGCCAGCAGTTATCAGGGGGTTATGGGCACAGATACGCAGTATTTT.

The chain uses TRBV9 and TRBJ2-1; 10 nucleotides line up with TRBD1. Germline assignment: CDR1 SGDLS and CDR2 YYNGEE. CDR3 length: 17 residues. J lost 2 bases, V lost 3 bases, and 8 bases had no gene match. The CDR3 DNA reads as TGTGCCAGCAGCGGGAGGGGACAGGGGTTCCCCTACAATGAGCAGTTCTTC. Its translation: CASSGRGQGFPYNEQFF.

V gene TRBV9 combines with J gene TRBJ1-2; D possibly corresponds to TRBD1 (6 bases). V shed 0 bases and J shed 6 bases, with 18 bases lying between them. This CDR3 is built from 16 residues. Germline CDR1 reads SGDLS; CDR2 reads YYNGEE. The CDR3 region has the DNA TGTGCCAGCAGCGTAGGACAGGTGGGGAGTATCGATGGCTACACCTTC. Protein sequence: CASSVGQVGSIDGYTF.

The rearrangement uses TRBV25-1 and TRBJ1-2, with D perhaps matching TRBD1 (5 bases). Trimming stripped 7 bases from V and 1 base from J, with 16 bases between. The germline CDR1 and CDR2 sequences are MGHDK and SYGVNS. CDR3 size: 15 residues. The CDR3 reads CASMGGAGLNYGYTF. In nucleotides, the CDR3 is TGTGCCAGCATGGGCGGGGCAGGGCTTAACTATGGCTACACCTTC.

This chain connects TRBV5-8 to TRBJ1-3, with D hard to call. Germline CDR1 and CDR2: SGHTS and YDEGEE. Trimming took off 1 base at V and 6 bases at J, with 20 bases between the two ends. This CDR3 region has 17 residues. DNA of the CDR3: TGTGCCAGCAGCTTGAGATTGAGTATGGCGGAACAAAACACCATATATTTT. Translated: CASSLRLSMAEQNTIYF.

The rearrangement uses TRBV7-2 and TRBJ2-3; TRBD1 is a possible D gene (5 bases). Germline lookup yields CDR1 SGHTA and CDR2 FQGNSA. The CDR3 consists of 16 residues. The V gene lost 2 bases and the J gene lost 0 bases, with 12 bases spanning the gap. CDR3 bases: TGTGCCAGCAGCTTATCGCAGACAGCTAGCACAGATACGCAGTATTTT. It translates to CASSLSQTASTDTQYF.

This chain uses TRBV29-1 with TRBJ1-2, with D possibly TRBD1 on 6 matching bases. Germline V CDR1 and CDR2: SQVTM, ANQGSEA. The CDR3 is 16 amino acids. V was shortened by 1 base and J by 8 bases, with 23 bases between the two germline ends. CDR3 loop: CSVEGGHRNDQSGYTF. CDR3 DNA: TGCAGCGTTGAAGGGGGACACAGGAACGACCAAAGCGGCTACACCTTC. Full variable domain (remainder filled in from reference TRBV29-1 and TRBJ1-2): SAVISQKPSRDICQRGTSLTIQCQVDSQVTMMFWYRQQPGQSLTLIATANQGSEATYESGFVIDKFPISRPNLTFSTLTVSNMSPEDSSIYLCSVEGGHRNDQSGYTFGSGTRLTVV.

The chain joins TRBV27 to TRBJ2-5; TRBD2 agrees at 11 bases. The CDR3 spans 15 residues. Germline-derived CDR1 and CDR2 are MNHEY and SMNVEV (reference sequence). Trimming cost V 6 bases and J 5 bases; bases outside gene matches: 8. The CDR3 DNA is TGTGCCAGCAGACCTAGCGGGGGGCGCCGGGAGACCCAGTACTTC. Translation: CASRPSGGRRETQYF.

The chain joins TRBV6-5 to TRBJ1-6; 7 bases fit TRBD1. J was trimmed by 10 bases and V by 2 bases; bases with no gene match: 11. CDR3 length: 16 residues. Germline loops: CDR1 MNHEY, CDR2 SVGAGI. CDR3 in DNA: TGTGCCAGCAGTTACGGACTGACAGGGATAGGATCACCCCTCCACTTT. Protein product: CASSYGLTGIGSPLHF.

V and J are TRBV15 and TRBJ2-7; perhaps TRBD2 as D (5 bases). Looked up from germline, CDR1 is LNHNV and CDR2 is YYDKDF (reference sequence). V was cut by 2 bases and J by 7 bases, with 21 bases left in between. The CDR3 length is 16 residues. The DNA for the CDR3 is TGTGCCACCAGCAGAACTCCCCGGGGATCGGGTGAGGAGCAGTACTTC. Translating gives CATSRTPRGSGEEQYF.

The chain carries TRBV25-1 and TRBJ1-1; 7 positions agree with TRBD1. The CDR3 contains 14 residues. Trimming at V came to 10 bases and at J to 8 bases, leaving 16 bases not matched to a gene. Germline assignment: CDR1 MGHDK and CDR2 SYGVNS. The CDR3 DNA reads as TGTGCCACCCTCGGAGGGGGCGGGTGGGGAGAAGCTTTCTTT. The encoded protein is CATLGGGGWGEAFF.

This clone appeared once. The chain combines TRBV18 with TRBJ1-1; TRBD1 might be the D (5 bases). Germline CDR1 reads KGHSH; CDR2 reads LQKENI. The V end was cut by 1 base, the J end by 0 bases, with 12 bases between. The CDR3 consists of 16 residues. The chain's CDR3 is CASSPLEGNLNTEAFF. CDR3 bases: TGTGCCAGCTCACCACTGGAGGGGAACTTGAACACTGAAGCTTTCTTT.

This sequence joins TRBV6-2 or TRBV6-3 and TRBJ2-6, with D possibly matching TRBD2 (5 bases). Germline loops: CDR1 MNHEY, CDR2 SVGEGT. The length of the CDR3 is 17 residues. Trimming removed 2 bases at V and 4 bases at J, with 15 bases between. The CDR3 protein is CASSYRTPQRGANVLTF. The DNA of the CDR3 is TGTGCCAGCAGTTACCGGACTCCCCAAAGGGGGGCCAACGTCCTGACTTTC.